The 15 T cell receptor beta chains listed next were all sequenced from one sample in a study. In TCRdb, the reads were re-called with MiXCR into one record per CDR3 protein. The table includes 12,000 to 15,000 distinct CDR3 sequences, around 34% detected once. Material: blood. The receptors come from a human donor.

The rearrangement joins TRBV4-1 to TRBJ2-1, with a weak D call TRBD2 (6 bases). The CDR3 extends over 22 amino acids. From germline, CDR1 is MGHRA and CDR2 YSYEKL. Trimming removed 5 bases from V and 3 bases from J, with 35 bases in between. As DNA, the CDR3 is TGCGCCAGCAGCAGTTCGATAAGCGGCCGCCATGGAGGGAGAACGGGCTACAATGAGCAGTTCTTC. Encoded protein: CASSSSISGRHGGRTGYNEQFF.

This clonotype was detected many times. The chain is built from TRBV29-1 and TRBJ1-2, with TRBD1 matching 9 bases. The CDR3 loop spans 14 amino acids. Trimming removed 5 bases from V and 5 bases from J; junction bases left unmatched: 9. Germline V gene data show CDR1 as SQVTM and CDR2 as ANQGSEA. The CDR3 reads CSVPGGQGFYGYTF. As DNA, the CDR3 is TGCAGCGTTCCGGGGGGACAGGGATTTTATGGCTACACCTTC.

This clonotype is termed medium-sized. The chain uses TRBV4-2 and TRBJ1-4; a weak D match, TRBD1 (6 bases). The ends were cut back, 3 bases at V and 0 bases at J, with 11 bases in the middle. CDR1 is LGHNA and CDR2 is YNFKEQ in the germline V gene. This CDR3 is built from 16 residues. The CDR3 spells CASSQGHAATNEKLFF. CDR3 sequence (DNA): TGTGCCAGCAGCCAGGGACATGCCGCAACTAATGAAAAACTGTTTTTT.

This clonotype was observed many times. V usage is TRBV4-2 and J usage is TRBJ1-2; D possibly corresponds to TRBD1 (6 bases). V lost 4 bases and J lost 0, with 15 bases in between. Looked up from germline, CDR1 is LGHNA and CDR2 is YNFKEQ. The CDR3 has 16 amino acids. The CDR3 protein is CASSPMDSATNYGYTF. The CDR3 nucleotides are TGTGCCAGCAGCCCAATGGACAGCGCGACTAACTATGGCTACACCTTC.

This clonotype was counted ten times or more. The V gene is TRBV5-1, the J gene TRBJ2-7; maybe TRBD2 (6 bases). Germline V lookup: CDR1 SGHRS, CDR2 YFSETQ. V lost 2 bases to trimming and J lost 0 bases, with 9 bases between them. The length of the CDR3 is 14 residues. The CDR3 sequence: CASSLSGHSYEQYF. The CDR3 coding sequence is TGCGCCAGCAGCTTAAGCGGGCACTCCTACGAGCAGTACTTC.

This clonotype has ten or more counts. The chain carries TRBV20-1 and TRBJ2-7; TRBD1 matches 8 bases. Looked up from germline, CDR1 is DFQATT and CDR2 is SNEGSKA (reference sequence). V lost 6 bases to trimming and J lost 3 bases; unmatched junction nucleotides: 10. The CDR3 is 14 residues long. The CDR3 DNA reads TGCAGTGCGCAGAGGCCAGGGGGCGGCTACGAGCAGTACTTC. The encoded protein is CSAQRPGGGYEQYF.

The gene calls are TRBV5-4 and TRBJ2-3; D unresolved. Trimming stripped 5 bases from V and 11 bases from J, with 15 bases between. This CDR3 spans 12 amino acids. The germline CDR1 and CDR2 sequences are SGHNT and YYREEE (reference sequence). CDR3 sequence: CASSSSYNEQYF. CDR3 coding DNA: TGTGCCAGCAGTAGCTCCTACAATGAGCAGTATTTT. Full variable domain (remainder filled in from reference TRBV5-4 and TRBJ2-3): ETGVTQSPTHLIKTRGQQVTLRCSSQSGHNTVSWYQQALGQGPQFIFQYYREEENGRGNFPPRFSGLQFPNYSSELNVNALELDDSALYLCASSSSYNEQYFGPGTRLTVL.

This clonotype was recorded at least ten times. This chain joins TRBV4-3 and TRBJ2-2, with 8 positions matching TRBD2. V shed 7 bases and J 8 bases; nucleotides not matched to a gene: 9. This CDR3 is 14 amino acids long. CDR1 is LGHNA, CDR2 YSLEER, per germline. The CDR3 sequence is CASKKGLVEGELFF. The CDR3, as DNA: TGCGCCAGCAAAAAGGGACTAGTGGAAGGGGAGCTGTTTTTT.

V is TRBV29-1 and J is TRBJ1-4; D uncertain. CDR1 and CDR2 from the germline V gene are SQVTM and ANQGSEA. This CDR3 comprises 12 residues. V lost 7 bases, J lost 4 bases, and 10 bases lay in between. CDR3 nucleotides: TGCAGCGCAGCCTACGGTAATGAAAAACTGTTTTTT. Protein sequence: CSAAYGNEKLFF. Full variable domain (rest looked up from reference TRBV29-1 and TRBJ1-4): SAVISQKPSRDICQRGTSLTIQCQVDSQVTMMFWYRQQPGQSLTLIATANQGSEATYESGFVIDKFPISRPNLTFSTLTVSNMSPEDSSIYLCSAAYGNEKLFFGSGTQLSVL.

This chain connects TRBV14 to TRBJ1-1; no clear D. Trimming shortened V by 1 base and J by 0 bases, and 9 bases separated the two germline ends. Germline V gene data show CDR1 as SGHDN and CDR2 as FVKESK. This CDR3 is built from 15 residues. CDR3 bases: TGTGCCAGCAGCCAAGCCGGGGATCTGAACACTGAAGCTTTCTTT. Its protein product is CASSQAGDLNTEAFF. The entire variable domain, with the rest obtained from reference TRBV14 and TRBJ1-1, is as follows: EAGVTQFPSHSVIEKGQTVTLRCDPISGHDNLYWYRRVMGKEIKFLLHFVKESKQDESGMPNNRFLAERTGGTYSTLKVQPAELEDSGVYFCASSQAGDLNTEAFFGQGTRLTVV.

The chain carries TRBV4-2 and TRBJ2-4, with 9 bases matching TRBD1. Trimming removed 0 bases from V and 7 bases from J; junction bases left unmatched: 4. Germline loops: CDR1 LGHNA, CDR2 YNFKEQ. The CDR3 consists of 15 residues. For the CDR3, the DNA is TGTGCCAGCAGCCAAGATCGGACAGGGGAGAACATTCAGTACTTC. Translating it yields CASSQDRTGENIQYF.

V gene TRBV4-3 combines with J gene TRBJ2-3, with D tentatively TRBD1 (6 bases). The CDR3 is 20 residues long. V lost 1 base and J lost 2, with 25 bases in between. CDR1 is LGHNA and CDR2 is YSLEER in the germline V gene. CDR3 protein: CASSQGQGWEFDLYTDTQYF. The CDR3 coding sequence is TGCGCCAGCAGCCAAGGGCAGGGGTGGGAGTTCGACCTCTACACAGATACGCAGTATTTT.

By its share, this clonotype is medium-sized. This rearrangement joins TRBV4-3 to TRBJ2-1, with D unclear. The CDR3 consists of 17 residues. Germline CDR1 is LGHNA and CDR2 is YSLEER. Trimming took off 0 bases at V and 0 bases at J, with 12 bases between the two ends. The CDR3 DNA is TGCGCCAGCAGCCAAGATACCCTGGGGTACTCCTACAATGAGCAGTTCTTC. Residues: CASSQDTLGYSYNEQFF.

With respect to this clonotype: With a much larger clone just one base away, this may be a read error. The gene calls are TRBV5-1 and TRBJ1-1, with a weak D call TRBD1 (5 bases). The CDR3 extends over 15 amino acids. Per germline, CDR1 SGHRS and CDR2 YFSETQ. V lost 4 bases, J lost 1 base, and 14 bases lay in between. The CDR3 region has the DNA TGCGCCAGCAGCCTCCATTCAACAGGGAACACTGAAGCTTTCTTT. Translated, it gives CASSLHSTGNTEAFF.

This chain joins TRBV20-1 and TRBJ2-5, with D possibly matching TRBD2 (6 bases). CDR3 length: 14 amino acids. V lost 5 bases to trimming and J lost 4 bases, with 17 bases between them. Germline CDR1 and CDR2: DFQATT and SNEGSKA (reference sequence). The CDR3 loop is CSALTSSSTETQYF. For the CDR3, the DNA is TGCAGTGCTCTTACTAGCAGTAGCACAGAGACCCAGTACTTC.